The 22 T cell receptor beta chains in this list originate from one sample, sequenced in a study of blood T cell repertoires in COVID-19. Produced via immunoSEQ multiplex PCR; TCRdb's table is partial and in-frame only. There are 200,000 or so clones in the sample; about 87% occur only once, and 2.7% lies in the top ten. The sample consisted of peripheral blood. The receptors originated from a man between 25 and 39 years old with COVID-19, enrolled during active disease.

V usage is TRBV19 and J usage is TRBJ2-3; 13 bases map to TRBD2. Germline loops: CDR1 LNHDA, CDR2 SQIVND (reference sequence). With 4 bases clipped from V and 2 bases from J, the junction kept 3 bases outside the gene matches. The length of the CDR3 is 16 residues. As DNA, the CDR3 is TGTGCCAGTAGTAAGACTAGCGGGGGGACCACAGATACGCAGTATTTT. Translated, it gives CASSKTSGGTTDTQYF. The full variable domain, completed using reference TRBV19 and TRBJ2-3, is DGGITQSPKYLFRKEGQNVTLSCEQNLNHDAMYWYRQDPGQGLRLIYYSQIVNDFQKGDIAEGYSVSREKKESFPLTVTSAQKNPTAFYLCASSKTSGGTTDTQYFGPGTRLTVL.

The chain is built from TRBV5-1 and TRBJ1-1, with D uncertain. V was clipped by 4 bases and J by 1 base, with 14 bases between them. From germline, CDR1 is SGHRS and CDR2 YFSETQ. CDR3 length: 15 amino acids. The CDR3 sequence: CASSMQGRGNTEAFF. The CDR3, as DNA: TGCGCCAGCAGCATGCAAGGTCGGGGGAACACTGAAGCTTTCTTT.

CDR3 nucleotides: TGTGCCAGCAGCCCACAGGGTTTGAACACTGAAGCTTTCTTT. Its translation is CASSPQGLNTEAFF. This chain uses TRBV7-2 with TRBJ1-1, with D possibly TRBD1 on 6 matching bases. The CDR3 extends over 14 amino acids. V shed 5 bases and J shed 0 bases, with 10 bases lying between them. Germline V gene data show CDR1 as SGHTA and CDR2 as FQGNSA.

V is TRBV11-2 and J is TRBJ2-7; TRBD2 agrees at 11 bases. CDR3 length: 16 residues. Germline-derived CDR1 and CDR2 are SGHAT and FQNNGV. V lost 2 bases, J lost 6 bases, and 9 bases stayed unmatched. CDR3 residues: CASSLLAGGVSAEQYF. In DNA form, the CDR3 reads TGTGCCAGCAGCTTATTAGCGGGAGGGGTTTCGGCCGAGCAGTACTTC.

This sequence joins TRBV5-1 and TRBJ2-2; the D is unclear. Germline CDR1 SGHRS, CDR2 YFSETQ. V shed 5 bases and J shed 1 base, with 9 bases lying between them. The CDR3 covers 14 residues. The CDR3: CASSSGQNTGELFF. The CDR3 bases are TGCGCCAGCAGTAGTGGGCAGAACACCGGGGAGCTGTTTTTT.

In its sample, this clone was seen a few times. The genes are TRBV29-1 and TRBJ1-5, with D tentatively TRBD1 (6 bases). V was shortened by 5 bases and J by 3 bases, with 17 bases between the two germline ends. Per germline, CDR1 SQVTM and CDR2 ANQGSEA. This CDR3 comprises 15 residues. CDR3 in amino acids: CSVKDQQGPNQPQHF. CDR3 nucleotides: TGCAGCGTTAAGGACCAACAGGGACCCAATCAGCCCCAGCATTTT.

The chain joins TRBV4-2 to TRBJ2-2, with 9 bases aligning to TRBD2. The germline gives CDR1 LGHNA, CDR2 YNFKEQ. V lost 0 bases to trimming and J lost 5 bases; unmatched junction nucleotides: 7. This CDR3 region has 17 residues. CDR3 nucleotide sequence: TGTGCCAGCAGCCAAGAGTTTAGTAGCGGGAGTACCGGGGAGCTGTTTTTT. Protein: CASSQEFSSGSTGELFF.

The chain uses TRBV3-1 (or the pseudogene TRBV3-2) and TRBJ2-1; 8 bases fit TRBD1. Looked up from germline, CDR1 is LGHDT and CDR2 is YNNKEL (reference sequence). The length of the CDR3 is 15 residues. V shed 5 bases and J 1 base; nucleotides not matched to a gene: 4. The chain's CDR3 is CASSERQGSYNEQFF. CDR3 in DNA: TGTGCCAGCAGCGAGAGACAGGGGTCCTACAATGAGCAGTTCTTC.

This chain joins TRBV4-1 and TRBJ2-1, with D tentatively TRBD1 (5 bases). CDR1 and CDR2 from the germline V gene are MGHRA and YSYEKL. CDR3 length equals 20 residues. The V end lost 1 base, the J end lost 0 bases, and 22 bases lay between the germline ends. The CDR3 nucleotides are TGCGCCAGCAGCCAAGTTTCTATCCCTCTTACAGGAAGCTCCTACAATGAGCAGTTCTTC. Translated: CASSQVSIPLTGSSYNEQFF.

The table lists this clone with a count of one. This sequence joins TRBV9 and TRBJ1-4; possibly TRBD1 for D (6 bases). Deletions cut 4 bases from V and 0 bases from J, with 10 bases between. This CDR3 is built from 15 residues. Germline loops: CDR1 SGDLS, CDR2 YYNGEE. Here the CDR3 reads CASSTTGATNEKLFF. The CDR3 nucleotides are TGTGCCAGCAGCACGACAGGTGCAACTAATGAAAAACTGTTTTTT.

The chain has TRBV2 and TRBJ1-6; tentative D call: TRBD1 (6 bases). With 8 bases removed from V and 7 bases from J, the gap between germline ends came to 18 bases. This CDR3 region has 15 residues. Germline lookup yields CDR1 SNHLY and CDR2 FYNNEI. The CDR3 nucleotides read TGTGCCAGCGTCGGGGGGGCAGTAGAGAATTCACCCCTCCACTTT. Encoded protein: CASVGGAVENSPLHF.

This clone was detected a few times. J is TRBJ1-2 and V is TRBV19, with D uncertain. V was trimmed by 5 bases and J by 2 bases, leaving 6 bases between them. Germline V CDR1 and CDR2: LNHDA, SQIVND (reference sequence). The CDR3 covers 12 residues. The CDR3 loop reads CASSPTNYGYTF. As DNA, the CDR3 is TGTGCCAGTAGTCCGACAAACTATGGCTACACCTTC.

The gene calls are TRBV27 and TRBJ1-4; D unresolved. Trimming took 5 bases from V and 2 from J, leaving 9 bases between them. There are 14 residues in the CDR3. Germline CDR1 is MNHEY and CDR2 is SMNVEV (reference sequence). This CDR3 reads CASSRGLTNEKLFF. Here the CDR3 DNA reads TGTGCCAGCAGTAGAGGGTTGACTAATGAAAAACTGTTTTTT.

This chain links TRBV28 with TRBJ1-4; D is unresolved. Trimming pared 6 bases from V and 8 bases from J, leaving 10 bases between. CDR1 MDHEN and CDR2 SYDVKM come from the germline V gene. The CDR3 sequence is 12 residues long. The CDR3 bases are TGTGCCAGCAGCCCGAACGGGGAAAAACTGTTTTTT. Translating it yields CASSPNGEKLFF.

The V gene is TRBV4-2, the J gene TRBJ2-1; 8 bases align to TRBD1. Germline CDR1 LGHNA, CDR2 YNFKEQ. The CDR3 length is 16 residues. Unmatched junction bases numbered 9, after V lost 1 base and J lost 7 bases. CDR3 bases: TGTGCCAGCAGCCAAGGGGTAGCAGGGGGCTCGAATGAGCAGTTCTTC. Translation: CASSQGVAGGSNEQFF.

The chain carries TRBV18 and TRBJ1-4; D ambiguous. The CDR3 spans 16 residues. Between the trimmed V and J ends, which lost 0 bases and 0 bases, there was a span of 8 bases. From germline, CDR1 is KGHSH and CDR2 LQKENI. The CDR3 here is CASSPPFSATNEKLFF. CDR3 in DNA: TGTGCCAGCTCACCACCTTTTTCAGCAACTAATGAAAAACTGTTTTTT.

V usage is TRBV15 and J usage is TRBJ1-5; D remains unclear. Trimming shortened V by 0 bases and J by 1 base, and 7 bases separated the two germline ends. The CDR3 consists of 15 residues. Germline CDR1 reads LNHNV; CDR2 reads YYDKDF (reference sequence). CDR3 region: CATSRDPRSNQPQHF. Written as DNA, the CDR3 is TGTGCCACCAGCAGAGATCCCCGGAGCAATCAGCCCCAGCATTTT.

The rearrangement uses TRBV28 and TRBJ2-3, with 7 bases that match TRBD2. The CDR3 is made up of 15 amino acids. Germline V CDR1 and CDR2: MDHEN, SYDVKM. V shed 7 bases and J 1 base; nucleotides not matched to a gene: 8. The CDR3 DNA is TGTGCCAGCACCGAAGGGCTAGCGGGCACAGATACGCAGTATTTT. Protein sequence: CASTEGLAGTDTQYF. Drawing the rest from reference TRBV28 and TRBJ2-3, the complete variable domain is DVKVTQSSRYLVKRTGEKVFLECVQDMDHENMFWYRQDPGLGLRLIYFSYDVKMKEKGDIPEGYSVSREKKERFSLILESASTNQTSMYLCASTEGLAGTDTQYFGPGTRLTVL.

This sequence joins TRBV29-1 and TRBJ1-4; TRBD1 agrees at 9 bases. With 6 bases clipped from V and 5 bases from J, the junction kept 4 bases outside the gene matches. Germline CDR1 SQVTM, CDR2 ANQGSEA. The CDR3 totals 13 residues. The CDR3 DNA sequence: TGCAGCGTGGGACAGGGACTAAATGAAAAACTGTTTTTT. Translating gives CSVGQGLNEKLFF.

This chain connects TRBV27 to TRBJ2-3; D might be TRBD2 (5 bases). V shed 2 bases and J shed 0 bases, with 12 bases lying between them. CDR1 is MNHEY and CDR2 is SMNVEV in the germline V gene (reference sequence). The CDR3 totals 16 residues. The CDR3 here is CASSLRGQMSTDTQYF. CDR3 sequence (DNA): TGTGCCAGCAGTTTAAGAGGGCAGATGAGCACAGATACGCAGTATTTT.

The chain joins TRBV19 to TRBJ1-2, with TRBD1 identical over 7 bases. V shed 2 bases and J 3 bases; nucleotides not matched to a gene: 6. The germline CDR1 and CDR2 sequences are LNHDA and SQIVND (reference sequence). This CDR3 spans 15 amino acids. The CDR3 region has the DNA TGTGCCAGTAGTATAACCACCGGGACAGACTATGGCTACACCTTC. Encoded protein: CASSITTGTDYGYTF. Drawing the rest from reference TRBV19 and TRBJ1-2, the complete variable domain is DGGITQSPKYLFRKEGQNVTLSCEQNLNHDAMYWYRQDPGQGLRLIYYSQIVNDFQKGDIAEGYSVSREKKESFPLTVTSAQKNPTAFYLCASSITTGTDYGYTFGSGTRLTVV.

The J gene is TRBJ2-3, the V gene TRBV24-1, with a possible D match to TRBD1 (6 bases). Germline lookup yields CDR1 KGHDR and CDR2 SFDVKD. The CDR3 length is 15 residues. V dropped 4 bases and J dropped 9 bases, with 19 bases sitting between them. The CDR3 coding sequence is TGTGCCACCAGTGACCAAACTGGACAGTCCCTGACGCAGTATTTT. It yields the protein CATSDQTGQSLTQYF.